Listed below are T cell receptor beta chains from one sample, sequenced in a study of blood T cell repertoires in COVID-19. This table comes from immunoSEQ multiplex PCR, and its TCRdb copy is limited to in-frame clones, with some not included. Seen here are fewer than 75,000 clones, more than 70% observed once, and the top ten hold 3.9%. Sequencing input: peripheral blood. The source of these receptors is a man in his 70s with acute or convalescent COVID-19. CDR3s include the opening cysteine and the closing phenylalanine or tryptophan. Fields, in order: D gene, V gene, clone size, J gene, CDR3 protein, CDR3 DNA. A D gene is named only where the DNA matches it firmly. Clone size is not always given. Where it is, it says once, few, many or a class for expanded clones.

D gene: TRBD1
V gene: TRBV7-2
clone size: once
J gene: TRBJ1-1
CDR3 protein: CASSFTGATEAFF
CDR3 DNA: TGTGCCAGCAGCTTTACAGGGGCCACTGAAGCTTTCTTT

D gene: TRBD2
V gene: TRBV20-1
clone size: .
J gene: TRBJ2-1
CDR3 protein: CSASLRTSKSYNEQFF
CDR3 DNA: TGCAGTGCTAGTTTACGGACTAGCAAGTCCTACAATGAGCAGTTCTTC

D gene: TRBD2
V gene: TRBV9
clone size: .
J gene: TRBJ2-1
CDR3 protein: CASSIGGANEQFF
CDR3 DNA: TGTGCCAGCAGCATCGGGGGGGCAAATGAGCAGTTCTTC

D gene: TRBD2
V gene: TRBV19
clone size: .
J gene: TRBJ2-1
CDR3 protein: CASSLRLASNEQFF
CDR3 DNA: TGTGCCAGTAGTCTCCGACTAGCGAGCAATGAGCAGTTCTTC

D gene: .
V gene: TRBV7-2
clone size: .
J gene: TRBJ2-7
CDR3 protein: CASSFNRPYEQYF
CDR3 DNA: TGTGCCAGCAGCTTTAACAGACCCTACGAGCAGTACTTC

D gene: TRBD1
V gene: TRBV15
clone size: .
J gene: TRBJ2-3
CDR3 protein: CATSPRGDRAVDTQYF
CDR3 DNA: TGTGCCACCAGCCCAAGGGGGGACAGGGCTGTTGATACGCAGTATTTT

D gene: TRBD1
V gene: TRBV11-3
clone size: .
J gene: TRBJ1-1
CDR3 protein: CASSQGGTNTEAFF
CDR3 DNA: TGTGCCAGCAGCCAAGGGGGCACGAACACTGAAGCTTTCTTT

D gene: .
V gene: TRBV28
clone size: .
J gene: TRBJ1-2
CDR3 protein: CASSLGADNYGYTF
CDR3 DNA: TGTGCCAGCAGTTTAGGGGCAGATAACTATGGCTACACCTTC

D gene: TRBD2
V gene: TRBV24-1
clone size: .
J gene: TRBJ2-3
CDR3 protein: CATRPGPGLAGGSSTDTQYF
CDR3 DNA: TGTGCCACCAGGCCCGGTCCGGGACTAGCGGGGGGGTCTAGCACAGATACGCAGTATTTT

D gene: .
V gene: TRBV27
clone size: .
J gene: TRBJ2-7
CDR3 protein: CASSLSLPSQKPYEQYF
CDR3 DNA: TGTGCCAGCAGTTTATCCCTACCATCACAGAAACCCTACGAGCAGTACTTC

D gene: .
V gene: TRBV5-1
clone size: .
J gene: TRBJ2-5
CDR3 protein: CASSLAPAGFQETQYF
CDR3 DNA: TGCGCCAGCAGCTTGGCCCCAGCAGGATTCCAAGAGACCCAGTACTTC

D gene: .
V gene: TRBV5-1
clone size: .
J gene: TRBJ1-2
CDR3 protein: CASSLAPNRFVYGYTF
CDR3 DNA: TGCGCCAGCAGCCTGGCGCCGAACAGATTCGTCTATGGCTACACCTTC

D gene: TRBD1
V gene: TRBV12-5
clone size: .
J gene: TRBJ2-1
CDR3 protein: CASVPGQGYNEQFF
CDR3 DNA: TGTGCTAGTGTACCGGGACAGGGGTACAATGAGCAGTTCTTC

D gene: .
V gene: TRBV4-3
clone size: .
J gene: TRBJ2-7
CDR3 protein: CASSQGMGLYEQYF
CDR3 DNA: TGCGCCAGCAGCCAAGGGATGGGACTCTACGAGCAGTACTTC

D gene: TRBD1
V gene: TRBV27
clone size: .
J gene: TRBJ1-3
CDR3 protein: CASSLRAPGGGTWENTIYF
CDR3 DNA: TGTGCCAGCAGTTTAAGGGCGCCAGGGGGAGGCACCTGGGAAAACACCATATATTTT

D gene: .
V gene: TRBV3-1/TRBV3-2
clone size: .
J gene: TRBJ1-2
CDR3 protein: CASSRRGPGYGYTF
CDR3 DNA: TGTGCCAGCAGCCGCAGGGGTCCTGGCTATGGCTACACCTTC

D gene: TRBD1
V gene: TRBV5-4
clone size: .
J gene: TRBJ1-5
CDR3 protein: CASSWTDRGLSNQPQHF
CDR3 DNA: TGTGCCAGCAGCTGGACGGACAGGGGGCTAAGCAATCAGCCCCAGCATTTT

D gene: TRBD2
V gene: TRBV18
clone size: few
J gene: TRBJ2-5
CDR3 protein: CASSKDGGQETQYF
CDR3 DNA: TGTGCCAGCTCAAAGGACGGGGGGCAAGAGACCCAGTACTTC

D gene: TRBD1
V gene: TRBV29-1
clone size: .
J gene: TRBJ2-7
CDR3 protein: CSVDHRGQNSYEQYF
CDR3 DNA: TGCAGCGTTGATCACCGGGGACAGAACTCCTACGAGCAGTACTTC

D gene: .
V gene: TRBV12-3/TRBV12-4
clone size: .
J gene: TRBJ1-2
CDR3 protein: CASSLYFSYGYTF
CDR3 DNA: TGTGCCAGCAGTTTATATTTCTCTTATGGCTACACCTTC

D gene: TRBD1
V gene: TRBV7-3
clone size: .
J gene: TRBJ1-5
CDR3 protein: CASSLLPPGQGGGQPQHF
CDR3 DNA: TGTGCCAGCAGCTTACTCCCTCCGGGACAGGGGGGGGGTCAGCCCCAGCATTTT

D gene: TRBD1
V gene: TRBV7-2
clone size: .
J gene: TRBJ1-1
CDR3 protein: CASTATGGRVGTEAFF
CDR3 DNA: TGTGCCAGCACCGCGACAGGGGGCCGTGTTGGGACTGAAGCTTTCTTT

D gene: .
V gene: TRBV4-2
clone size: .
J gene: TRBJ2-4
CDR3 protein: CASSQDSEINIQYF
CDR3 DNA: TGTGCCAGCAGCCAAGACTCAGAAATAAACATTCAGTACTTC

D gene: TRBD1
V gene: TRBV6-1
clone size: .
J gene: TRBJ2-7
CDR3 protein: CASSDRTGNKLYF
CDR3 DNA: TGTGCCAGCAGTGATAGGACAGGAAACAAACTTTACTTC